The 7 T cell receptor beta chains given below trace back to one sample, sequenced in a study of cytomegalovirus exposure and HLA in healthy donors. Amplification used 60 Vbeta primers and 13 Jbeta primers. Some clones are missing from TCRdb's copy, which holds only in-frame ones; the method was immunoSEQ multiplex PCR. Of more than 130,000 clones listed, approximately 80% were seen once; the top ten hold 5.1%. Sequenced input: PBMCs. The receptors were gathered from a male donor in good health and CMV-seronegative.

The chain joins TRBV5-8 to TRBJ1-4; D ambiguous. Germline values: CDR1 SGHTS, CDR2 YDEGEE. This CDR3 is built from 16 residues. Trimming pared 2 bases from V and 0 bases from J, leaving 11 bases between. In DNA form, the CDR3 reads TGTGCCAGCAGCTTCCGGGGAGTTGCAACTAATGAAAAACTGTTTTTT. Protein product: CASSFRGVATNEKLFF.

This sequence joins TRBV25-1 and TRBJ1-1; 7 bases fit TRBD1. Germline trimming cut 1 base from V and 5 bases from J; bases unmatched to any gene: 7. Germline CDR1 reads MGHDK; CDR2 reads SYGVNS. This CDR3 region has 15 residues. CDR3 sequence (DNA): TGTGCCAGCAGTGAATTCCGACAGGGAACAACTGAAGCTTTCTTT. This encodes CASSEFRQGTTEAFF. The full variable domain, completed using reference TRBV25-1 and TRBJ1-1, is EADIYQTPRYLVIGTGKKITLECSQTMGHDKMYWYQQDPGMELHLIHYSYGVNSTEKGDLSSESTVSRIRTEHFPLTLESARPSHTSQYLCASSEFRQGTTEAFFGQGTRLTVV.

This chain connects TRBV9 to TRBJ2-7, with TRBD2 matching over 8 bases. Losses at the gene ends were 4 bases for V and 0 bases for J; bases not matched to a gene: 6. In germline, CDR1 is SGDLS, CDR2 YYNGEE. The length of the CDR3 is 15 residues. In DNA, the CDR3 is TGTGCCAGCAGCCGGGGGGGGGAGAGCTCCTACGAGCAGTACTTC. It is translated as CASSRGGESSYEQYF.

The V gene is TRBV13, the J gene TRBJ2-6, with no clear D. Germline lookup yields CDR1 PRHDT and CDR2 FYEKMQ (reference sequence). V was cut by 0 bases and J by 1 base, with 7 bases left in between. The CDR3 is 16 residues long. The CDR3 here is CASSLGLLSGANVLTF. The CDR3 nucleotides are TGTGCCAGCAGCTTAGGCCTCCTATCTGGGGCCAACGTCCTGACTTTC.

The CDR3 region is CASSLEGSPQPQHF. Written as DNA, the CDR3 is TGCGCCAGCAGCTTGGAGGGGTCCCCTCAGCCCCAGCATTTT. This chain uses TRBV5-1 with TRBJ1-5, with D possibly being TRBD1 (5 bases). The CDR3 consists of 14 residues. Germline CDR1 is SGHRS and CDR2 is YFSETQ. V lost 0 bases, J lost 6 bases, and 10 bases lay in between.

This sequence joins TRBV7-2 and TRBJ2-7, with D possibly TRBD2 on 6 matching bases. The CDR3 totals 16 residues. Germline assignment: CDR1 SGHTA and CDR2 FQGNSA. V lost 1 base and J 0 bases, leaving 13 bases between the germline ends. The DNA for the CDR3 is TGTGCCAGCAGCTTAGGGGCCCTCGGGAGCTCCTACGAGCAGTACTTC. Its protein product is CASSLGALGSSYEQYF.

This clone was counted only a few times. The chain's CDR3 is CASSFGLNTEAFF. Here the CDR3 DNA reads TGTGCCAGCAGCTTCGGTCTGAACACTGAAGCTTTCTTT. The gene calls are TRBV7-6 and TRBJ1-1; D is unclear. CDR3 length: 13 amino acids. Trimming stripped 3 bases from V and 0 bases from J, with 5 bases between. CDR1 and CDR2 (germline): SGHVS, FNYEAQ.